What follows describes a single T cell receptor beta chain. The antigen remains unidentified. Generated by immunoSEQ multiplex PCR, the TCRdb table keeps only in-frame clones and is missing some. The sample contains over 55,000 clones, roughly 87% of which appear only once. Trimming removed 4 bases at V and 2 bases at J, with 15 bases between. The CDR3 spans 15 residues. Per germline, CDR1 SGHRS and CDR2 YFSETQ. This record belongs to a study of OX40 agonist ivuxolimab in advanced cancers. Study as a whole: Under the entry rules, prior anti-PD-1, anti-PD-L1 or anti-CTLA-4 therapy was allowed, and about 38% had some. Overall study results and limits: The study observed clonal expansion of CD4+ and CD8+ blood T cells by week 6 at 0.1 to 3.0 mg/kg.

The receptor was isolated from an adult with an advanced solid tumor such as melanoma, head and neck, liver or kidney cancer. The material sequenced was CD4+ or CD8+ T cells sorted from blood, taken in a trial of the OX40 agonist ivuxolimab. The rearrangement uses TRBV5-1 and TRBJ1-2, with unresolved D. CDR3 amino acids: CASSLYRDNNYGYTF. CDR3 DNA sequence: TGCGCCAGCAGCCTGTACCGGGATAACAACTATGGCTACACCTTC.